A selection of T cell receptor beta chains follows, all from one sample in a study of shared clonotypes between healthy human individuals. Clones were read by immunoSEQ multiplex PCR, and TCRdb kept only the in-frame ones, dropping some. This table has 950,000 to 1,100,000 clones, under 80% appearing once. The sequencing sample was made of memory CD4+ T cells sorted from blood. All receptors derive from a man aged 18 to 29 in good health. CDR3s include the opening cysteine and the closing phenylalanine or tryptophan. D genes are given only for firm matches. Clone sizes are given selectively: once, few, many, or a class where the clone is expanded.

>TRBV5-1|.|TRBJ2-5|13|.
CASSLDRWETQYF
TGCGCCAGCAGCTTGGATAGGTGGGAGACCCAGTACTTC
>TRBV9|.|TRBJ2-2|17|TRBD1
CASSIFWTGGRNGELFF
TGTGCCAGCAGCATATTCTGGACAGGGGGTCGGAACGGGGAGCTGTTTTTT
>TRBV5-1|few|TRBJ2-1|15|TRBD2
CASSFLAGDHNEQFF
TGCGCCAGCAGCTTCCTAGCGGGGGACCACAATGAGCAGTTCTTC
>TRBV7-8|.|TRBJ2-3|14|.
CASSLDPGTDTQYF
TGTGCCAGCAGCTTAGATCCAGGGACAGATACGCAGTATTTT
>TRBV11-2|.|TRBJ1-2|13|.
CASSLDEGHGYTF
TGTGCCAGCAGCTTAGACGAGGGTCATGGCTACACCTTC
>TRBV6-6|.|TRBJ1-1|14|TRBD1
CASSYGSGGTEAFF
TGTGCCAGCAGTTACGGTTCAGGGGGCACTGAAGCTTTCTTT
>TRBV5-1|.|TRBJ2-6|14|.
CASRFDSGANVLTF
TGCGCCAGCAGGTTTGACTCTGGGGCCAACGTCCTGACTTTC
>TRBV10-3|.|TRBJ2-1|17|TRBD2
CAISESGSGRGGYEQFF
TGTGCCATCAGTGAGTCTGGTAGCGGGAGGGGAGGCTATGAGCAGTTCTTC
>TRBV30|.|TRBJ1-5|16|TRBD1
CAWSGTGAGVGSAQHF
TGTGCCTGGAGTGGGACAGGGGCCGGAGTAGGGTCGGCCCAGCATTTT
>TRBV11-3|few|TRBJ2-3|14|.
CASSSGHPGDTQYF
TGTGCCAGCAGCTCGGGACACCCCGGGGATACGCAGTATTTT
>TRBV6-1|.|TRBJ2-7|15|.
CASSEVRRGINEQYF
TGTGCCAGCAGTGAAGTCCGTCGCGGGATCAACGAGCAGTACTTC
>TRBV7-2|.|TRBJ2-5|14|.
CASSLGSPGETQYF
TGTGCCAGCAGCTTAGGAAGCCCGGGAGAGACCCAGTACTTC
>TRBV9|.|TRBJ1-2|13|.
CASSVGDSLGYTF
TGTGCCAGCAGCGTGGGGGACTCCTTAGGCTACACCTTC
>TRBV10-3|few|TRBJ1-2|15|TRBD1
CAALPGQGVTRGYTF
TGTGCCGCACTACCGGGACAGGGTGTCACTCGGGGCTACACCTTC
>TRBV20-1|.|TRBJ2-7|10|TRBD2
CSAGEGQQYF
TGCAGTGCAGGGGAGGGCCAGCAGTACTTC
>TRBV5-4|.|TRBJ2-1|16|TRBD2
CASSLGAGVLYNEQFF
TGTGCCAGCAGCTTGGGAGCGGGGGTCCTCTACAATGAGCAGTTCTTC
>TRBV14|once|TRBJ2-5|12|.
CASSQGLETQYF
TGTGCCAGCAGCCAAGGTTTGGAGACCCAGTACTTC
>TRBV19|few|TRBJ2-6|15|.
CASSSWDSGANVLTF
TGTGCCAGTAGTAGCTGGGATTCTGGGGCCAACGTCCTGACTTTC
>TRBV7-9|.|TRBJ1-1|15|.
CASSPGRGRGTEAFF
TGTGCCAGCAGCCCCGGGCGGGGGCGAGGGACTGAAGCTTTCTTT
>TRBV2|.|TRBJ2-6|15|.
CASSEQGSGANVLTF
TGTGCCAGCAGTGAACAGGGGTCTGGGGCCAACGTCCTGACTTTC
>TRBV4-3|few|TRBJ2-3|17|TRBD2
CASSQELAGVGTDTQYF
TGCGCCAGCAGCCAAGAACTAGCGGGAGTAGGCACAGATACGCAGTATTTT
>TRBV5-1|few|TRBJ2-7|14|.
CASSPAFSSYEQYF
TGCGCCAGCAGTCCAGCGTTTAGCTCCTACGAGCAGTACTTC
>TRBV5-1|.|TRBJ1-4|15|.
CASSFLGTLNEKLFF
TGCGCCAGCAGTTTCTTGGGCACCCTTAATGAAAAACTGTTTTTT
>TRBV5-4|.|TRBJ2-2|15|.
CASSLGTRNTGELFF
TGTGCCAGCAGCTTGGGGACACGAAACACCGGGGAGCTGTTTTTT